The 14 T cell receptor beta chains reported below all come from one sample, sequenced in a study of T cells in localized non-small cell lung cancer. Libraries were prepared by immunoSEQ multiplex PCR; TCRdb keeps only in-frame clonotypes and omits some of them. The sample lists tens of thousands of clones, approximately 81% occurring once. Sample: PBMCs, taken before any cancer treatment. The receptors were sampled from a woman between 35 and 75 years old with stage II squamous cell lung carcinoma.

This rearrangement joins TRBV9 to TRBJ2-2; weak D call: TRBD1 (5 bases). The CDR3 loop spans 15 amino acids. Germline CDR1 SGDLS, CDR2 YYNGEE. Trimming shortened V by 3 bases and J by 5 bases, and 14 bases separated the two germline ends. The CDR3 reads CASSARSQGTGELFF. DNA for the CDR3: TGTGCCAGCAGCGCCCGATCCCAGGGTACCGGGGAGCTGTTTTTT.

V usage is TRBV19 and J usage is TRBJ1-5; D gene uncertain. Germline CDR1 LNHDA, CDR2 SQIVND (reference sequence). Trimming took off 5 bases at V and 9 bases at J, with 20 bases between the two ends. CDR3 length equals 15 residues. CDR3 residues: CASSFLKTAARPQHF. The CDR3 DNA follows: TGTGCCAGTAGTTTCCTTAAGACGGCCGCGCGGCCCCAGCATTTT.

V usage is TRBV28 and J usage is TRBJ2-5; D gene ambiguous. V lost 6 bases, J lost 5 bases, and 13 bases lay in between. The germline gives CDR1 MDHEN, CDR2 SYDVKM. The CDR3 totals 13 residues. CDR3 sequence reads: CASSLYRRETQYF. The CDR3 bases are TGTGCCAGCAGCCTGTACCGCAGGGAGACCCAGTACTTC.

The V call is TRBV5-1, the J call TRBJ1-2; TRBD1 matches 7 bases. Germline CDR1 and CDR2: SGHRS and YFSETQ. The CDR3 loop spans 14 amino acids. V lost 7 bases and J lost 0; bases outside the gene matches: 6. The CDR3 nucleotides are TGCGCCAGCCATCAGGGGGGAGCTAACTATGGCTACACCTTC. It specifies CASHQGGANYGYTF.

This chain links TRBV5-6 with TRBJ2-2; D uncertain. The V end lost 4 bases, the J end lost 2 bases, and 12 bases lay between the germline ends. Germline V gene lookup returns CDR1 SGHDT and CDR2 YYEEEE. The CDR3 is 15 amino acids. CDR3 protein: CASSPDGANTGELFF. In nucleotides, the CDR3 is TGTGCCAGCAGCCCGGACGGAGCCAACACCGGGGAGCTGTTTTTT. Supplemented by reference TRBV5-6 and TRBJ2-2, the full variable domain reads DAGVTQSPTHLIKTRGQQVTLRCSPKSGHDTVSWYQQALGQGPQFIFQYYEEEERQRGNFPDRFSGHQFPNYSSELNVNALLLGDSALYLCASSPDGANTGELFFGEGSRLTVL.

J is TRBJ1-2 and V is TRBV19; 7 bases agree with TRBD1. The junction had 6 bases not matched to a gene; V was cut back by 4 bases and J by 1 base. The CDR3 extends over 15 amino acids. CDR1 and CDR2 (germline): LNHDA, SQIVND (reference sequence). The CDR3 region has the DNA TGTGCCAGTAGTAGTTCGGGACAGATTAACTATGGCTACACCTTC. It translates to CASSSSGQINYGYTF.

V is TRBV7-8 and J is TRBJ2-1; 8 nucleotides align to TRBD1. The V segment lost 3 bases and the J segment 8 bases; nucleotides outside the gene matches: 3. From germline, CDR1 is SGHVS and CDR2 FQNEAQ. The CDR3 consists of 13 residues. As DNA, the CDR3 is TGTGCCAGCAGCTTGGACAGGGTAGATGAGCAGTTCTTC. This gives the protein CASSLDRVDEQFF.

As DNA, the CDR3 is TGTGCCAGCAGCGTAGCGGGAGGGCTCTCCTACGAGCAGTACTTC. Protein product: CASSVAGGLSYEQYF. V gene TRBV11-2 combines with J gene TRBJ2-7; 11 nucleotides match TRBD2. The V segment lost 5 bases and the J segment 0 bases; nucleotides outside the gene matches: 3. Per germline, CDR1 SGHAT and CDR2 FQNNGV. The CDR3 length is 15 residues.

This clone was seen a few times. The chain carries TRBV18 and TRBJ1-1; D gene unclear. The CDR3 covers 14 residues. V was shortened by 10 bases and J by 2 bases, with 17 bases between the two germline ends. Germline lookup yields CDR1 KGHSH and CDR2 LQKENI. CDR3 nucleotide sequence: TGTGCCACCCAAGGGTCCTTTACTAACACTGAAGCTTTCTTT. Translation: CATQGSFTNTEAFF. The whole variable domain, remainder taken from reference TRBV18 and TRBJ1-1, is NAGVMQNPRHLVRRRGQEARLRCSPMKGHSHVYWYRQLPEEGLKFMVYLQKENIIDESGMPKERFSAEFPKEGPSILRIQQVVRGDSAAYFCATQGSFTNTEAFFGQGTRLTVV.

This clone was found once. The chain carries TRBV19 and TRBJ1-2; possible D gene TRBD1, 5 bases. V was cut by 9 bases and J by 3 bases, with 14 bases left in between. The CDR3 is 13 residues long. Germline CDR1 LNHDA, CDR2 SQIVND (reference sequence). The CDR3 DNA reads TGTGCCAGCGACCCCCAGGGACACTATGGCTACACCTTC. It translates to CASDPQGHYGYTF.

The chain is built from TRBV28 and TRBJ2-3, with 13 positions matching TRBD2. J was trimmed by 6 bases and V by 3 bases; bases with no gene match: 6. The CDR3 consists of 16 residues. Germline CDR1 MDHEN, CDR2 SYDVKM. DNA of the CDR3: TGTGCCAGCAGTTTCGGACTAGCGGGAGTGTCCGATACGCAGTATTTT. It translates to CASSFGLAGVSDTQYF.

This chain joins TRBV4-3 and TRBJ2-1; 13 bases match TRBD2. Per the germline V gene, CDR1 is LGHNA and CDR2 is YSLEER. CDR3 length equals 16 residues. V dropped 4 bases and J dropped 6; count of bases not matched to a gene: 6. CDR3 sequence reads: CASSRGLAGVANEQFF. In DNA form, the CDR3 reads TGCGCCAGCAGCCGTGGACTAGCGGGAGTGGCCAATGAGCAGTTCTTC.

This chain connects TRBV6-1 to TRBJ2-1; 12 bases line up with TRBD2. The CDR3 length is 16 residues. Germline V gene sequence: CDR1 MNHNS, CDR2 SASEGT. With 4 bases clipped from V and 10 bases from J, the junction kept 11 bases outside the gene matches. The chain's CDR3 is CASSVDATSGSSEQFF. The CDR3 DNA is TGTGCCAGCAGTGTCGATGCGACTAGCGGGAGCAGCGAGCAGTTCTTC.

The chain is built from TRBV7-9 and TRBJ1-1, with D possibly TRBD1 on 5 matching bases. Trimming pared 0 bases from V and 4 bases from J, leaving 18 bases between. The CDR3 loop spans 17 amino acids. CDR1 is SEHNR and CDR2 is FQNEAQ in the germline V gene (reference sequence). The CDR3 is CASSLAGQGGIGTEAFF. DNA for the CDR3: TGTGCCAGCAGCTTAGCCGGGCAGGGAGGGATAGGCACTGAAGCTTTCTTT.